The entry that follows covers one T cell receptor (beta chain) sequence. The antigen is undetermined. V lost 1 base to trimming and J lost 3 bases, with 5 bases between them. CDR1 is SGHRS and CDR2 is YFSETQ in the germline V gene. This CDR3 region has 12 residues. This specimen belongs to a study of spatial heterogeneity in lung cancer. Study details: A consistent excess of beta-chain over alpha-chain sequences was detected. In raw reads, more than nine appearances on average were recorded for each unique TCR and UMI combination.

The time point denotes: sample taken at primary tumor resection. Sequencing covered unsorted whole RNA taken from tumor, nontumor lung or frozen PBMC. TCR cDNA molecules were tagged individually, and each one carried a unique molecular identifier. TCRdb reanalysed the 5' RACE reads using MiXCR and keeps one entry per CDR3 protein. The sample consists of 60,000 to 80,000 distinct CDR3 sequences, more than 10% of them appearing once. Notes on the study in general: Resection saw ubiquitous expanded tumor TCRs appear in blood more than follow-up did.

The TCR was taken from a male donor with early-stage non-small cell lung cancer. This specimen consisted of PBMCs, obtained at surgery. V is TRBV5-1 and J is TRBJ2-7; D unresolved. The CDR3 bases are TGCGCCAGCAGCTTGAATGTCTACGAGCAGTACTTC. Translating it yields CASSLNVYEQYF.